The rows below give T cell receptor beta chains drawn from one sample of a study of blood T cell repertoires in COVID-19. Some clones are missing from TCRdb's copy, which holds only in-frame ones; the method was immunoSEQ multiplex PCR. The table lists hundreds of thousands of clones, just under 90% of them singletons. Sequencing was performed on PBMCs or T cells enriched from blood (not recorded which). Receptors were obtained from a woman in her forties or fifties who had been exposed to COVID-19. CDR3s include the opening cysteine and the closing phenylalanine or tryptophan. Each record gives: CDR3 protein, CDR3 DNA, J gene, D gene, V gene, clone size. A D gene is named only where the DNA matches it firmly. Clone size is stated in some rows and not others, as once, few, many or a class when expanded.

CDR3: CASSLTWTGGGQPQHF; DNA: TGTGCCAGTAGTTTGACCTGGACAGGGGGAGGACAGCCCCAGCATTTT; J: TRBJ1-5; D: TRBD1; V: TRBV19; size: NA
CDR3: CASSQEAHAREQYF; DNA: TGCGCCAGCAGCCAAGAGGCCCACGCCCGCGAGCAGTACTTC; J: TRBJ2-7; D: NA; V: TRBV4-1; size: NA
CDR3: CASSQTGRYEQYF; DNA: TGTGCCAGCAGTCAGACAGGGAGGTACGAGCAGTACTTC; J: TRBJ2-7; D: NA; V: TRBV28; size: few
CDR3: CASSENYFKSRLEQYF; DNA: TGTGCCAGTAGTGAGAACTACTTCAAGTCTAGGCTCGAGCAGTACTTC; J: TRBJ2-7; D: NA; V: TRBV19; size: NA
CDR3: CASSARELVSETQYF; DNA: TGTGCCAGCAGCGCCCGAGAACTAGTCTCCGAGACCCAGTACTTC; J: TRBJ2-5; D: NA; V: TRBV7-9; size: NA
CDR3: CASSSLTEIGGNTIYF; DNA: TGTGCCAGCAGCTCATTGACAGAAATCGGTGGAAACACCATATATTTT; J: TRBJ1-3; D: NA; V: TRBV7-8; size: NA
CDR3: CAIRSPTDSSGNTIYF; DNA: TGTGCCATCAGATCCCCAACGGACAGCTCTGGAAACACCATATATTTT; J: TRBJ1-3; D: NA; V: TRBV10-3; size: NA
CDR3: CASSPGDIYGYTF; DNA: TGCGCCAGCAGCCCTGGGGACATCTATGGCTACACCTTC; J: TRBJ1-2; D: NA; V: TRBV5-1; size: NA
CDR3: CASSLSRGSYNEQFF; DNA: TGTGCCAGCAGCCTGAGCAGGGGCTCCTACAATGAGCAGTTCTTC; J: TRBJ2-1; D: NA; V: TRBV5-4; size: NA
CDR3: CSVGAGRGAYTDTQYF; DNA: TGCAGCGTTGGGGCCGGTCGCGGGGCCTACACAGATACGCAGTATTTT; J: TRBJ2-3; D: NA; V: TRBV29-1; size: few
CDR3: CASSPLQGPNTEAFF; DNA: TGTGCCAGCAGCCCTCTACAGGGGCCGAACACTGAAGCTTTCTTT; J: TRBJ1-1; D: TRBD1; V: TRBV3-1/TRBV3-2; size: NA
CDR3: CASSLGPPYSGELFF; DNA: TGTGCCAGCAGTTTGGGGCCACCGTACTCCGGGGAGCTGTTTTTT; J: TRBJ2-2; D: NA; V: TRBV27; size: NA
CDR3: CASSKFRRTDYSYEQYF; DNA: TGTGCCAGCAGCAAATTCCGCAGGACAGACTACTCCTACGAGCAGTACTTC; J: TRBJ2-7; D: NA; V: TRBV21-1; size: once
CDR3: CASHGQESGELFF; DNA: TGTGCCAGCCATGGACAGGAATCCGGGGAGCTGTTTTTT; J: TRBJ2-2; D: TRBD1; V: TRBV5-4; size: NA
CDR3: CASSPRTGGQETQYF; DNA: TGTGCCAGCAGTCCCCGGACAGGGGGCCAAGAGACCCAGTACTTC; J: TRBJ2-5; D: TRBD1; V: TRBV6-5; size: NA
CDR3: CASSGDRGLYGYTF; DNA: TGTGCCAGCAGTGGGGACAGGGGGCTCTATGGCTACACCTTC; J: TRBJ1-2; D: TRBD1; V: TRBV25-1; size: NA
CDR3: CASSDSGKSNYGYTF; DNA: TGCGCCAGCAGTGATTCGGGGAAGTCCAACTATGGCTACACCTTC; J: TRBJ1-2; D: NA; V: TRBV10-2; size: NA
CDR3: CATGGGWNEKLFF; DNA: TGTGCCACCGGAGGAGGGTGGAATGAAAAACTGTTTTTT; J: TRBJ1-4; D: NA; V: TRBV28; size: NA
CDR3: CASTINRGRDRDEQYF; DNA: TGCGCCAGCACCATAAACAGGGGGCGGGACAGGGACGAGCAGTACTTC; J: TRBJ2-7; D: TRBD1; V: TRBV23-1; size: NA
CDR3: CASSLGGVQETQYF; DNA: TGTGCCAGCAGTTTGGGGGGAGTCCAAGAGACCCAGTACTTC; J: TRBJ2-5; D: NA; V: TRBV27; size: NA
CDR3: CASLGGTEAFF; DNA: TGTGCCAGCCTCGGGGGTACTGAAGCTTTCTTT; J: TRBJ1-1; D: NA; V: TRBV2; size: NA
CDR3: CATSRAAGTNEKLFF; DNA: TGTGCCACCAGCAGAGCGGCAGGGACTAATGAAAAACTGTTTTTT; J: TRBJ1-4; D: NA; V: TRBV15; size: once
CDR3: CASSFGQVNTYEQYF; DNA: TGCGCCAGCAGCTTTGGACAGGTTAATACCTACGAGCAGTACTTC; J: TRBJ2-7; D: TRBD1; V: TRBV5-1; size: NA
CDR3: CASSYDQTGTGTFGYTF; DNA: TGTGCCAGCAGCTATGACCAAACCGGGACAGGGACGTTTGGCTACACCTTC; J: TRBJ1-2; D: TRBD1; V: TRBV7-2; size: NA
CDR3: CASSEREGAYEQYF; DNA: TGTGCCAGCAGTGAACGGGAGGGGGCGTACGAGCAGTACTTC; J: TRBJ2-7; D: NA; V: TRBV2; size: NA
CDR3: CASSPTGTGFHGSYNEQFF; DNA: TGTGCCAGCAGTCCGACCGGGACAGGGTTTCACGGGTCCTACAATGAGCAGTTCTTC; J: TRBJ2-1; D: TRBD1; V: TRBV28; size: once
CDR3: CATSRDPGTGVYNSPLHF; DNA: TGTGCCACCAGCAGAGACCCCGGGACAGGGGTCTACAATTCACCCCTCCACTTT; J: TRBJ1-6; D: TRBD1; V: TRBV15; size: NA
CDR3: CASSLVKGQVYNEQFF; DNA: TGTGCCAGCAGCTTAGTGAAGGGACAGGTCTACAATGAGCAGTTCTTC; J: TRBJ2-1; D: TRBD1; V: TRBV7-6; size: NA
CDR3: CASSKLGTDTQYF; DNA: TGTGCCAGCAGCAAACTAGGCACAGATACGCAGTATTTT; J: TRBJ2-3; D: NA; V: TRBV7-2; size: NA
CDR3: CASSADQGTSGGNTGELFF; DNA: TGTGCCAGCTCAGCCGACCAAGGGACTAGCGGGGGAAACACCGGGGAGCTGTTTTTT; J: TRBJ2-2; D: TRBD2; V: TRBV18; size: NA
CDR3: CASSQGQTGRVLF; DNA: TGTGCCAGCAGCCAAGGACAGACAGGCCGGGTCCTCTTC; J: TRBJ1-2; D: NA; V: TRBV3-1/TRBV3-2; size: NA
CDR3: CSAREGAEAFF; DNA: TGCAGTGCTAGAGAAGGGGCCGAAGCTTTCTTT; J: TRBJ1-1; D: NA; V: TRBV20-1; size: NA
CDR3: CASSPPPTYNEQFF; DNA: TGTGCCAGCTCACCACCTCCTACTTACAATGAGCAGTTCTTC; J: TRBJ2-1; D: NA; V: TRBV18; size: once
CDR3: CASSPRTGSDSPLHF; DNA: TGTGCCAGCAGCCCCCGGACAGGGAGCGATTCACCCCTCCACTTT; J: TRBJ1-6; D: TRBD1; V: TRBV3-1/TRBV3-2; size: NA
CDR3: CASSQEGSGGAQTQYF; DNA: TGTGCCAGCAGCCAAGAGGGCAGCGGGGGGGCCCAGACCCAGTACTTC; J: TRBJ2-5; D: TRBD2; V: TRBV4-2; size: NA
CDR3: CAIRGTETYEQYF; DNA: TGTGCCATCAGAGGGACAGAAACTTACGAGCAGTACTTC; J: TRBJ2-7; D: TRBD1; V: TRBV10-3; size: NA
CDR3: CSVVVARESDYTF; DNA: TGCAGCGTTGTAGTGGCCAGGGAAAGTGACTACACCTTC; J: TRBJ1-2; D: NA; V: TRBV29-1; size: NA
CDR3: CASSSERRPMINEKLFF; DNA: TGTGCCAGTAGTTCGGAGCGAAGACCAATGATAAATGAAAAACTGTTTTTT; J: TRBJ1-4; D: NA; V: TRBV19; size: NA
CDR3: CASLRDSFSPAPLHF; DNA: TGTGCCAGCCTCCGGGACAGTTTCAGTCCAGCACCCCTCCACTTT; J: TRBJ1-6; D: TRBD1; V: TRBV6-5; size: NA
CDR3: CASTPGGANYGYTF; DNA: TGTGCCAGTACCCCAGGAGGAGCTAACTATGGCTACACCTTC; J: TRBJ1-2; D: NA; V: TRBV19; size: NA